These 4 T cell receptor beta chains came from one sample sequenced in a study of T cells in localized non-small cell lung cancer. Here immunoSEQ multiplex PCR was the method, and the copy in TCRdb shows in-frame clones only, minus some. The profile shows 30,000 to 35,000 clones, approximately 91% of them singletons. Sequences were derived from peripheral blood, sampled before any cancer treatment. These receptors all stem from a woman aged 35 to 70 with stage I lung adenocarcinoma.

The V gene is TRBV5-3, the J gene TRBJ2-3; the match to TRBD1 covers 10 bases. TRBV5-3 is classed as an ORF, of uncertain function. This CDR3 spans 19 amino acids. Germline trimming cut 0 bases from V and 3 bases from J; bases unmatched to any gene: 13. The CDR3 region is CARSLAKRDRGWVTDTQYF. The CDR3 nucleotides are TGTGCCAGAAGCTTGGCCAAGCGGGACAGGGGATGGGTGACAGATACGCAGTATTTT.

The rearrangement uses TRBV7-8 and TRBJ1-5; D is possibly TRBD1 (6 bases). CDR3 length equals 17 residues. V dropped 1 base and J dropped 2 bases, with 15 bases sitting between them. CDR1 and CDR2 (germline): SGHVS, FQNEAQ. The CDR3 nucleotides read TGTGCCAGCAGCTTAGAGGGGGGGGCAGGGGGCAATCAGCCCCAGCATTTT. Amino acids: CASSLEGGAGGNQPQHF. Using reference TRBV7-8 and TRBJ1-5 for the parts outside the CDR3, the full variable domain is GAGVSQSPRYKVAKRGQDVALRCDPISGHVSLFWYQQALGQGPEFLTYFQNEAQLDKSGLPSDRFFAERPEGSVSTLKIQRTQQEDSAVYLCASSLEGGAGGNQPQHFGDGTRLSIL.

The chain couples TRBV12-5 to TRBJ1-2; the D is unclear. The CDR3 totals 12 residues. In germline, CDR1 is LGHNT, CDR2 FRNRAP. Trimming left V 5 bases short and J 4 bases short, with 8 bases between. This chain's CDR3 is CASGRVSYGYTF. CDR3 sequence (DNA): TGTGCTAGTGGTAGGGTAAGCTATGGCTACACCTTC.

This chain joins TRBV7-2 and TRBJ2-1, with D perhaps given as TRBD1 or TRBD2 (5 bases each). V was clipped by 3 bases and J by 2 bases, with 8 bases between them. The CDR3 is 14 amino acids. Germline loops: CDR1 SGHTA, CDR2 FQGNSA. DNA of the CDR3: TGTGCCAGCAGCTTCCGGGACCCCTACAATGAGCAGTTCTTC. This encodes CASSFRDPYNEQFF.